This TCR beta chain was profiled in a study of response to subunit inactivated influenza vaccine. TCRdb redid the calling of the RT-PCR reads with MiXCR, one entry per CDR3 protein. Here the sample spans roughly 500,000 distinct CDR3 sequences, approximately 15% being singletons. Study findings and constraints: Authors suggested each seasonal flu vaccination may recruit only limited numbers of new T cells.

There are many counts of this clonotype. As yet, its antigen is unknown. This TCR came from a man between 50 and 75 years old who received an inactivated influenza vaccine. Sequencing was performed on CD4+ T cells sorted from PBMCs, taken less than 30 months after vaccination.

In DNA form, the CDR3 reads TGCAGCGTTGAAGGCTCTGGCCACACTGAAGCTTTCTTT. This encodes CSVEGSGHTEAFF. The chain couples TRBV29-1 to TRBJ1-1, with D hard to call. This CDR3 has 13 amino acids. Germline CDR1 and CDR2: SQVTM and ANQGSEA. V lost 1 base to trimming and J lost 3 bases, with 9 bases between them.